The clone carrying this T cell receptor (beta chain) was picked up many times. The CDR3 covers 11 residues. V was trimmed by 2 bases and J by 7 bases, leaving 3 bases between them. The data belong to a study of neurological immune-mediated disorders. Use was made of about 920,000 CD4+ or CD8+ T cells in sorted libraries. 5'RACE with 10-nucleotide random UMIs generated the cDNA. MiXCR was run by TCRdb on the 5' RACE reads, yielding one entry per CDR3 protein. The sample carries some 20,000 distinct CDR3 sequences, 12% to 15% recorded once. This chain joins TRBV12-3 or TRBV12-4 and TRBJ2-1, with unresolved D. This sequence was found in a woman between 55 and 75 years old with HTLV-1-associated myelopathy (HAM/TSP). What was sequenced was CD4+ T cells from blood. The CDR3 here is CASSLMNEQFF. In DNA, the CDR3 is TGTGCCAGCAGTTTAATGAATGAGCAGTTCTTC.